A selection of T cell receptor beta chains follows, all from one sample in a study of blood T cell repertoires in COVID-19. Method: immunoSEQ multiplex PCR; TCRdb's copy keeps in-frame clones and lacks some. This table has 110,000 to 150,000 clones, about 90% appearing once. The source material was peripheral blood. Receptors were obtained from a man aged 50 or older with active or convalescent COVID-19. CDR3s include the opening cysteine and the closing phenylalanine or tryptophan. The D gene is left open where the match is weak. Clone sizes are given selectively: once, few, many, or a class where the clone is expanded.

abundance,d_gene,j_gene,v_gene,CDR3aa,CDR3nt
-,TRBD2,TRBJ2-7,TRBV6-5,CASSPGLARNYEQYF,TGTGCCAGCAGTCCGGGACTAGCGAGAAACTACGAGCAGTACTTC
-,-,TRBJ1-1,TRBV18,CASSPQGRDTEAFF,TGTGCCAGCTCACCACAAGGGCGGGACACTGAAGCTTTCTTT
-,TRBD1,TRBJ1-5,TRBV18,CASSPRGTGGSNQPQHF,TGTGCCAGCTCACCACGTGGGACAGGGGGTAGCAATCAGCCCCAGCATTTT
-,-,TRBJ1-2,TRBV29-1,CSVGAGNSANYGYTF,TGCAGCGTTGGGGCAGGGAATTCGGCTAACTATGGCTACACCTTC
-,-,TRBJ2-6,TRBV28,CASSPGVFTSGANVLTF,TGTGCCAGCAGCCCCGGGGTATTCACGTCTGGGGCCAACGTCCTGACTTTC
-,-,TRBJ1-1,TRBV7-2,CASSLEAGENTEAFF,TGTGCCAGCAGCTTAGAGGCCGGGGAGAACACTGAAGCTTTCTTT
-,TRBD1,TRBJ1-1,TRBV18,CASSLRQGGDTNTEAFF,TGTGCCAGCTCACTGAGACAGGGCGGGGATACGAACACTGAAGCTTTCTTT
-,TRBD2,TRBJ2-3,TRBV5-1,CASSNTLAGPTDTQYF,TGCGCCAGCAGCAACACCTTAGCGGGACCCACAGATACGCAGTATTTT
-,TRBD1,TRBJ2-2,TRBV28,CASTRWGQERTGELFF,TGTGCCAGCACCCGTTGGGGACAGGAGAGGACCGGGGAGCTGTTTTTT
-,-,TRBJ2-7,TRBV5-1,CASSLDWRYEQYF,TGCGCCAGCAGCTTGGACTGGAGATACGAGCAGTACTTC
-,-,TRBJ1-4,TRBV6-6,CASNVAKNEKLFF,TGTGCCAGCAACGTAGCGAAGAATGAAAAACTGTTTTTT
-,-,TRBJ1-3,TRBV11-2,CASSLAALRSGNTIYF,TGTGCCAGCAGCCTTGCGGCACTCCGCTCTGGAAACACCATATATTTT
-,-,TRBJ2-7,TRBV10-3,CAISATQGWEQYF,TGTGCCATCAGTGCCACACAGGGATGGGAGCAGTACTTC
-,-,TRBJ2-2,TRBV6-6,CASIDWGGATGELFF,TGTGCCAGCATCGATTGGGGGGGGGCAACCGGGGAGCTGTTTTTT
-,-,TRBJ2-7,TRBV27,CASGFQGSYEQYF,TGTGCCAGCGGATTCCAGGGTTCCTACGAGCAGTACTTC
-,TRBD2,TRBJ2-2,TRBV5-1,CASSGANSGELFF,TGCGCCTCTAGCGGCGCGAACTCCGGGGAGCTGTTTTTT
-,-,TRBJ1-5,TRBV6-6,CASSYGGVGQPQHF,TGTGCCAGCAGTTACGGGGGGGTTGGCCAGCCCCAGCATTTT
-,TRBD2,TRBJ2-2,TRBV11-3,CASSLELAGERGTGELFF,TGTGCCAGCAGCTTAGAACTAGCGGGAGAGAGGGGCACCGGGGAGCTGTTTTTT
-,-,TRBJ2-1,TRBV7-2,CASSLVAGVRNEQFF,TGTGCCAGCAGCTTAGTAGCAGGGGTTAGAAATGAGCAGTTCTTC
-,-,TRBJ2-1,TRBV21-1,CASEPGSQQFF,TGTGCCAGCGAACCCGGTAGCCAGCAGTTCTTC
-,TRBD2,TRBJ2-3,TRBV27,CASSFLVTSVSTDTQYF,TGTGCCAGCAGTTTTTTAGTTACTAGCGTAAGCACAGATACGCAGTATTTT
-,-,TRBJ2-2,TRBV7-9,CASSQERGLNTGELFF,TGTGCCAGCAGCCAGGAGAGGGGGTTGAACACCGGGGAGCTGTTTTTT
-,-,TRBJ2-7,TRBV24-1,CATSGVRDTEQYF,TGTGCCACCAGTGGGGTCCGGGACACCGAGCAGTACTTC
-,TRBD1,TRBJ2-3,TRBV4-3,CASSRGTGGEDTQYF,TGCGCCAGCAGCCGTGGGACAGGGGGAGAAGATACGCAGTATTTT
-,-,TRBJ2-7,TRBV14,CASSRDFLLEQYF,TGTGCCAGCAGCCGGGACTTCCTTTTGGAGCAGTACTTC
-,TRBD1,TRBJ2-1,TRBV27,CASSVGTAYNEQFF,TGTGCCAGCAGTGTCGGGACAGCCTACAATGAGCAGTTCTTC
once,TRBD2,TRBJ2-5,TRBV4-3,CASSQDRASGRAETQYF,TGCGCCAGCAGCCAAGATAGGGCTAGCGGGAGGGCCGAGACCCAGTACTTC
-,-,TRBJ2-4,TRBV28,CASSDGTTDVAKNIQYF,TGTGCCAGCAGTGACGGGACAACCGACGTAGCCAAAAACATTCAGTACTTC
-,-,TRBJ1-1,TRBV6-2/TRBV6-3,CASSYSGEGRPEAFF,TGTGCCAGCAGTTATTCAGGGGAGGGCCGTCCTGAAGCTTTCTTT
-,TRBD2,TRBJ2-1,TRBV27,CASSWLAGGRSYNEQFF,TGTGCCAGCAGTTGGCTAGCGGGGGGTCGCTCCTACAATGAGCAGTTCTTC
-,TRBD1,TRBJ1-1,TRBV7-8,CASSSRQGIGLNTEAFF,TGTGCCAGCAGCTCCCGACAGGGGATTGGTCTGAACACTGAAGCTTTCTTT
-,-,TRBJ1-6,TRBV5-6,CASSAEVSYTNSPLHF,TGTGCCAGCAGCGCGGAAGTCAGCTACACAAATTCACCCCTCCACTTT
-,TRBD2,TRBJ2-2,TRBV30,CAWSTRYGREEAGELFF,TGTGCCTGGAGTACCCGGTATGGGCGGGAGGAGGCCGGGGAGCTGTTTTTT
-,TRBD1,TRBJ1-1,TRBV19,CASSTPAGGGTEAFF,TGTGCCAGTAGTACCCCCGCAGGGGGAGGAACTGAAGCTTTCTTT
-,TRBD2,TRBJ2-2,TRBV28,CASRTLAGGGELFF,TGTGCCAGCAGGACACTAGCGGGAGGCGGGGAGCTGTTTTTT
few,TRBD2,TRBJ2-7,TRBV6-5,CASSYGTSGRGEQYF,TGTGCCAGCAGTTACGGGACTAGCGGGAGGGGCGAGCAGTACTTC
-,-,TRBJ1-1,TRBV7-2,CASSPGTITEAFF,TGTGCCAGCAGCCCGGGGACAATAACTGAAGCTTTCTTT
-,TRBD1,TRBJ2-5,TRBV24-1,CATSDWDRGRGETQYF,TGTGCCACCAGTGATTGGGACAGGGGGCGGGGAGAGACCCAGTACTTC
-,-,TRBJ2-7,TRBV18,CASSPIQGGNEQYF,TGTGCCAGCTCACCGATCCAGGGAGGCAACGAGCAGTACTTC
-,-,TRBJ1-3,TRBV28,CASSLDIGSGNTIYF,TGTGCCAGCAGTTTGGACATTGGCTCTGGAAACACCATATATTTT
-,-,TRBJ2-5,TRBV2,CASKLAALETQYF,TGTGCCAGCAAGTTAGCGGCACTAGAGACCCAGTACTTC
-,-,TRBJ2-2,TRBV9,CASSVEYRDTGELFF,TGTGCCAGCAGCGTAGAGTACAGGGACACCGGGGAGCTGTTTTTT
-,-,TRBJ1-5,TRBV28,CASSLWRQLYSNQPQHF,TGTGCCAGCAGTTTATGGAGACAGCTTTATAGCAATCAGCCCCAGCATTTT
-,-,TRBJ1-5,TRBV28,CASTPRGHSNQPQHF,TGTGCCAGCACCCCCAGGGGACATAGCAATCAGCCCCAGCATTTT